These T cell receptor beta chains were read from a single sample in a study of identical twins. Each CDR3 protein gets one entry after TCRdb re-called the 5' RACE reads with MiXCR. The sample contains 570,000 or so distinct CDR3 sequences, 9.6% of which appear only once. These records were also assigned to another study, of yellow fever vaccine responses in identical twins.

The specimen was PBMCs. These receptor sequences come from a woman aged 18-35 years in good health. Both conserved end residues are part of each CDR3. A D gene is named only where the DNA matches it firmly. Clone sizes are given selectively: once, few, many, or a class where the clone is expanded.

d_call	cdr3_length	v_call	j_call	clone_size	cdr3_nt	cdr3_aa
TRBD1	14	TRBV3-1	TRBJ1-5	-	TGTGCCAGCAGCCTAACAGGGGGACATCAGCCCCAGCATTTT	CASSLTGGHQPQHF
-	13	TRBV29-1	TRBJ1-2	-	TGCAGCGTTGTTATGTCGGGGGACTATGGCTACACCTTC	CSVVMSGDYGYTF
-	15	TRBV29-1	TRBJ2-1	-	TGCAGCGTTGAAGATCCGGGGGCCTCCTACAATGAGCAGTTCTTC	CSVEDPGASYNEQFF
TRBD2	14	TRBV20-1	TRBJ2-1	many	TGCAGTGCTGTCCTAGCGGGAGGGAGCAATGAGCAGTTCTTC	CSAVLAGGSNEQFF
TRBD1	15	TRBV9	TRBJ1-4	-	TGTGCCAGCAGCTCCCGACAGGGCTCTAATGAAAAACTGTTTTTT	CASSSRQGSNEKLFF
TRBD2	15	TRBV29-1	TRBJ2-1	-	TGCAGCGTTGTGGTGGGCGGGGGGGATCTCGGTGAGCAGTTCTTC	CSVVVGGGDLGEQFF
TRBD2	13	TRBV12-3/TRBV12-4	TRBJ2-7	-	TGTGCCAGCAGTTTAGCGCGGGGGGGTGAGCAGTACTTC	CASSLARGGEQYF
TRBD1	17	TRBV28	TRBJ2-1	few	TGTGCCAGCAGACAACTACAGGGGGTGGAGGGTATCAATGAGCAGTTCTTC	CASRQLQGVEGINEQFF
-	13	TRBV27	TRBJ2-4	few	TGTGCCAGCAGTCCTCGGACCCCGAGCATTCAGTACTTC	CASSPRTPSIQYF
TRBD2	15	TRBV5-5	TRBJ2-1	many	TGTGCCAGCAGCTTGGGACTAGCGGGGGGCAATGAGCAGTTCTTC	CASSLGLAGGNEQFF
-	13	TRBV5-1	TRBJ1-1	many	TGCGCCAGCAGTTTCGGGGAAGAAACTGAAGCTTTCTTT	CASSFGEETEAFF
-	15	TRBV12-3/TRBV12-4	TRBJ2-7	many	TGTGCCAGCAGTGACCCAGGGGCCAACGACTACGAGCAGTACTTC	CASSDPGANDYEQYF
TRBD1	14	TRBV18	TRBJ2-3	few	TGTGCCAGCTCACCAAAGGGACAGGCAGATACGCAGTATTTT	CASSPKGQADTQYF
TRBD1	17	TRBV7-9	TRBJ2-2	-	TGTGCCAGCAGCTATAGGAGAGGGACAGGGCTCACCGGGGAGCTGTTTTTT	CASSYRRGTGLTGELFF
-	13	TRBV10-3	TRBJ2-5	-	TGTGCCATCAGTGAGTTTACAGGCGAGACCCAGTACTTC	CAISEFTGETQYF
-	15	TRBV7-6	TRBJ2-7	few	TGTGCCAGCAGCTCACCCCAGGGGTTGGGAAACGAGCAGTACTTC	CASSSPQGLGNEQYF
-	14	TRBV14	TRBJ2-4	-	TGTGCCAGCAGCCCCGGGACAAGCAAAAACATTCAGTACTTC	CASSPGTSKNIQYF
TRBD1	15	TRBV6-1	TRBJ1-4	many	TGTGCCAGCAGAGGACCGGGACAGGGGTATGAAAAACTGTTTTTT	CASRGPGQGYEKLFF
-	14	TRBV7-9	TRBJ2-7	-	TGTGCCAGCAGCCCCTCCGGGGGAGGAGGCGAGCAGTACTTC	CASSPSGGGGEQYF
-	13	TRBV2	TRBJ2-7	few	TGTGCCAGCAGTGAACCCGCCTACTACGAGCAGTACTTC	CASSEPAYYEQYF
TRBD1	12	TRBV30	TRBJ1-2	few	TGTGCCTGGGATGGACAGGGTCCTGGCTACACCTTC	CAWDGQGPGYTF
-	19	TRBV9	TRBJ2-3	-	TGTGCCAGCAGCGTACCGTATGGCACCCCGGAGGCTAGCACAGATACGCAGTATTTT	CASSVPYGTPEASTDTQYF
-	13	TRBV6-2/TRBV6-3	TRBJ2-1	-	TGTGCCAGCAGTAACGACTATGGCAATGAGCAGTTCTTC	CASSNDYGNEQFF
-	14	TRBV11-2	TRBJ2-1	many	TGTGCCAGCACATACCGGCCAAGTCACAATGAGCAGTTCTTC	CASTYRPSHNEQFF
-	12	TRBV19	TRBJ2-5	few	TGTGCCAGCAGGGACCGACAAGAGACCCAGTACTTC	CASRDRQETQYF
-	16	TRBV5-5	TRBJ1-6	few	TGTGCCAGCAGCTTGGAAGGGACCCGGGGTAATTCACCCCTCCACTTT	CASSLEGTRGNSPLHF
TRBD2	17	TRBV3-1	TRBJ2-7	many	TGTGCCAGCAGCCAAGAGAGGAAGGCTAGCGGGATCCACGAGCAGTACTTC	CASSQERKASGIHEQYF
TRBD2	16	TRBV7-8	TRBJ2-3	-	TGTGCCAGCAGCTCCCCCGGGACTACTTTCACAGATACGCAGTATTTT	CASSSPGTTFTDTQYF
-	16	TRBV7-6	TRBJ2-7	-	TGTGCCAGCAGCCCCGGAATACAGGCGGGCTCCTACGAGCAGTACTTC	CASSPGIQAGSYEQYF
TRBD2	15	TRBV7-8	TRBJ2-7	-	TGTGCCAGCAGCGATGGGGCGGGGGGATCCTACGAGCAGTACTTC	CASSDGAGGSYEQYF
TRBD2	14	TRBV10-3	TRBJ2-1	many	TGTGCCATCCAAGGACTAGCGGGCATCGGTGAGCAGTTCTTC	CAIQGLAGIGEQFF
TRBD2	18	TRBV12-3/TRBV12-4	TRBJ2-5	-	TGTGCCATCAGTTCAGGGGTGGGTAGACTAGCGGCACAAGAGACCCAGTACTTC	CAISSGVGRLAAQETQYF
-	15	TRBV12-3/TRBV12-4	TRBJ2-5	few	TGTGCCAGCAGTTGGACGACAACGTACCAAGAGACCCAGTACTTC	CASSWTTTYQETQYF
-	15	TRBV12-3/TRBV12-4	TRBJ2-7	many	TGTGCCAGCAGTTTTTCTGGGGCCGGGGCCTACGAGCAGTACTTC	CASSFSGAGAYEQYF
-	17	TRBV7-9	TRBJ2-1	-	TGTGCCAGCAGCTCTCGACCGACTAGGAATGCCTACAATGAGCAGTTCTTC	CASSSRPTRNAYNEQFF
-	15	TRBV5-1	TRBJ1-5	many	TGCGCCAGCAGCTTGGGCACGAATAGCAATCAGCCCCAGCATTTT	CASSLGTNSNQPQHF
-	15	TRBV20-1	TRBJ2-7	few	TGCAGTGCTAGAGCACGGGCGGGTACCGCCTACGAGCAGTACTTC	CSARARAGTAYEQYF
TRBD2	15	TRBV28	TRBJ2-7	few	TGTGCCAGCAGTCCATCTAGCGGGAGGGCCTACGAGCAGTACTTC	CASSPSSGRAYEQYF
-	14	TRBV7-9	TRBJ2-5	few	TGTGCCAGCAGCTTAGACTGGATTGAAAAGACCCAGTACTTC	CASSLDWIEKTQYF
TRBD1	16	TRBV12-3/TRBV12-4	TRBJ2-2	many	TGTGCCAGCAGGGTTGACAGGGGACCGAACACCGGGGAGCTGTTTTTT	CASRVDRGPNTGELFF
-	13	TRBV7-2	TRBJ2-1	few	TGTGCCAGCACCGCAGGTCTCAGGAATGAGCAGTTCTTC	CASTAGLRNEQFF
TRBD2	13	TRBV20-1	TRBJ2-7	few	TGCAGTGCTAGGAGCGGGGCAACCTACGAGCAGTACTTC	CSARSGATYEQYF
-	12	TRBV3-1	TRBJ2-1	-	TGTGCCAGCAGCCAACGGAAGGGTGAGCAGTTCTTC	CASSQRKGEQFF
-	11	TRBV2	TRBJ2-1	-	TGTGCCAGCAGTCTTGTCTCGGGCGGTGTCTTC	CASSLVSGGVF
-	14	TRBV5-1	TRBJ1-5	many	TGCGCCAGCAGCCCCAGGGGAGGATTTCAGCCCCAGCATTTT	CASSPRGGFQPQHF
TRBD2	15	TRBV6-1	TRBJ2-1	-	TGTGCCAGCAGTGGACTAGCGGGAGTGGAGAATGAGCAGTTCTTC	CASSGLAGVENEQFF
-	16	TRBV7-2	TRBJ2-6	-	TGTGCCAGCAGCTTATATTCGGGCTCTGGGGCCAACGTCCTGACTTTC	CASSLYSGSGANVLTF
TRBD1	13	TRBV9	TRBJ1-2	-	TGTGCCAGCAGGGGGACAGCTAACTATGGCTACACCTTC	CASRGTANYGYTF
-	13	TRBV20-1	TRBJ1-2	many	TGCAGTGGGGAGGGGTCGGACCCCTATGGCTACACCTTC	CSGEGSDPYGYTF